This note documents a single T cell receptor (beta chain) sequence. Its specificity is unknown. The protocol was immunoSEQ multiplex PCR, while the TCRdb copy is restricted to in-frame clones and leaves out a portion. The repertoire holds 120,000 to 150,000 clones, with roughly 90% as singletons. This entry is derived from a study of T cell responses to AZD1222 COVID-19 vaccine. The study's findings and limits: Donors, mostly white British, included more females; clonal diversity was possibly underestimated. It was only after the peak T cell response that any repertoires were sampled.

The clonotype was recovered from an adult in good health. This specimen was peripheral blood, taken on day 0 of AZD1222 vaccination.

The CDR3 sequence: CASSSEGANTEAFF. Written as DNA, the CDR3 is TGTGCCAGCAGCTCGGAGGGGGCGAACACTGAAGCTTTCTTT. The rearrangement links TRBV3-1 (or the pseudogene TRBV3-2) to TRBJ1-1; 7 bases fit TRBD1. The CDR3 loop spans 14 amino acids. The germline V gene has CDR1 LGHDT and CDR2 YNNKEL (reference sequence). V was clipped by 5 bases and J by 1 base; unmatched bases: 4.